This T cell receptor beta chain was captured in a study of sequential checkpoint blockade in melanoma. The overall study: After both sequences, patients received maintenance nivolumab.

The CDR3 is 18 amino acids. V was pared by 0 bases and J by 2 bases, with 9 bases of the junction left unmatched. CDR1 and CDR2 from the germline V gene are LGHNA and YSLEER. Treatment defined: randomized to nivolumab then ipilimumab (arm A) or the reverse (arm B). Patients had received no earlier DNA-damaging chemotherapy. Libraries were prepared by immunoSEQ multiplex PCR; TCRdb keeps only in-frame clonotypes and omits some of them. This sample carries around 5,000 clones, about 71% of them seen once, and the ten largest clones take roughly half. V and J are TRBV4-3 and TRBJ2-3; the match to TRBD1 covers 9 bases. The sample was CD8+ T cells sorted from blood (inferred from file names), taken from a patient given nivolumab and ipilimumab in sequence. The sequence was collected from a human patient with melanoma. Some clones in this sample may be carry-over from other donors' samples. The CDR3 loop is CASSQEGGTGHSTDTQYF. The CDR3 nucleotides are TGCGCCAGCAGCCAAGAAGGGGGGACAGGGCATTCCACAGATACGCAGTATTTT.